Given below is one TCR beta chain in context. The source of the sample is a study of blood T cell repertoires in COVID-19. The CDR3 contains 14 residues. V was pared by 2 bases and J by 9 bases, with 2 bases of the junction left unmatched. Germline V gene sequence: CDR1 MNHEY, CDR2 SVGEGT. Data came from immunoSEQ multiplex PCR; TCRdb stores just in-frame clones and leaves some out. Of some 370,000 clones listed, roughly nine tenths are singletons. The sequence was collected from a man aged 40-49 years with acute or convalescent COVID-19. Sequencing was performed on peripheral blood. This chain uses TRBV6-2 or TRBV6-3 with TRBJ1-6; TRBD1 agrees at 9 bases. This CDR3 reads CASSYGQGSSPLHF. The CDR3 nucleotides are TGTGCCAGCAGTTACGGACAGGGGAGTTCACCCCTCCACTTT.